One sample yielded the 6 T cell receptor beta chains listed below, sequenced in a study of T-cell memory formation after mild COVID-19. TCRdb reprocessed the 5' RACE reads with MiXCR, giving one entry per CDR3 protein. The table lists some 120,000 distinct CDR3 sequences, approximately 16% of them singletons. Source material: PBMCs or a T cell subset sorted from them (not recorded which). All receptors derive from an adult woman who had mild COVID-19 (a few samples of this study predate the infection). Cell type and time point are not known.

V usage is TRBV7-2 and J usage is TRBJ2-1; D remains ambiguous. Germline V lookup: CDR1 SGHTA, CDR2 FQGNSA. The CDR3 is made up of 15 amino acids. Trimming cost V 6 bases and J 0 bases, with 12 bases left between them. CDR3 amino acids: CASRFDVSSYNEQFF. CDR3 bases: TGTGCCAGCAGATTTGACGTGAGCTCCTACAATGAGCAGTTCTTC.

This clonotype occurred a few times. In DNA form, the CDR3 reads TGCAGCGTTGAAGATCGGATAAACACTGAAGCTTTCTTT. This translates into CSVEDRINTEAFF. The chain uses TRBV29-1 and TRBJ1-1; D remains ambiguous. The CDR3 spans 13 residues. Germline CDR1 is SQVTM and CDR2 is ANQGSEA. The ends were cut back, 0 bases at V and 2 bases at J, with 7 bases in the middle.

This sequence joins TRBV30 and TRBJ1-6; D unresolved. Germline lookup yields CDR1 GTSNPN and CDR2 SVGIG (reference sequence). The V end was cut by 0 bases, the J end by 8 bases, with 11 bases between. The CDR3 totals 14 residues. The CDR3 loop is CAWSVTVSDSPLHF. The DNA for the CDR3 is TGTGCCTGGAGTGTAACAGTATCAGATTCACCCCTCCACTTT. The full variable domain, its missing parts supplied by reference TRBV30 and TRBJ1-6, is SQTIHQWPATLVQPVGSPLSLECTVEGTSNPNLYWYRQAAGRGLQLLFYSVGIGQISSEVPQNLSASRPQDRQFILSSKKLLLSDSGFYLCAWSVTVSDSPLHFGNGTRLTVT.

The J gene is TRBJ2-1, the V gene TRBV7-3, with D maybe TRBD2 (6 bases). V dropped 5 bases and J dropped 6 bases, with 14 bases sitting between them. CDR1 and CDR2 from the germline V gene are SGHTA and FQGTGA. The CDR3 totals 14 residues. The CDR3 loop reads CASSPPAGPNEQFF. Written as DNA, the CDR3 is TGTGCCAGCAGCCCCCCTGCGGGGCCCAATGAGCAGTTCTTC.

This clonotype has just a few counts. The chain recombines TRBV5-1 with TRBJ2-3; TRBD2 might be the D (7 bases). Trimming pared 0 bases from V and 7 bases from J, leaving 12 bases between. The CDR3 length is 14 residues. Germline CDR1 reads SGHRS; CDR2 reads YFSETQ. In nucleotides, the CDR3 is TGCGCCAGCAGCTTGGAGGGGGGGATAAATACGCAGTATTTT. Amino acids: CASSLEGGINTQYF. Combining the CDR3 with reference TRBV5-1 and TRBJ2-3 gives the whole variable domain KAGVTQTPRYLIKTRGQQVTLSCSPISGHRSVSWYQQTPGQGLQFLFEYFSETQRNKGNFPGRFSGRQFSNSRSEMNVSTLELGDSALYLCASSLEGGINTQYFGPGTRLTVL.

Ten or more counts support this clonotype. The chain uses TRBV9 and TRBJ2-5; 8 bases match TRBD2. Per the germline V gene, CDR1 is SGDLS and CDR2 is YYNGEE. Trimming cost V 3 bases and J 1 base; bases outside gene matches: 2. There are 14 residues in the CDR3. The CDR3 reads CASSAGGAQETQYF. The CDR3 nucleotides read TGTGCCAGCAGCGCCGGGGGGGCCCAAGAGACCCAGTACTTC.